The clone carrying this T cell receptor (beta chain) was observed a handful of times. An input of roughly 0.5 to 1 ug of RNA was subjected to reverse transcription using random hexamers. TCRdb re-derived calls from the immunoSEQ multiplex PCR reads in MiXCR, one entry per CDR3 protein. The sample contains under 200,000 distinct CDR3 sequences, roughly 95% of which appear only once. The data are from a study of CD8 T cells in Susac syndrome. TEMRA cells were FACS-enriched, unlike CD8+ and CD4+ T cells, which were negatively isolated. The CDR3 is made up of 14 amino acids. Germline loops: CDR1 LGHNA, CDR2 YSLEER. Trimming left V 4 bases short and J 3 bases short, with 12 bases between.

This clonotype was obtained from a human donor in good health. The sequencing sample was made of CD4+ T cells from PBMCs. This rearrangement joins TRBV4-3 to TRBJ2-5; D uncertain. The CDR3 DNA reads TGCGCCAGCAGCCTCCAACAGCGAGAAGAGACCCAGTACTTC. The encoded protein is CASSLQQREETQYF.